This T cell receptor beta chain was identified during a study of identical twins. Regarding the study as a whole: Excess twin sharing in beta out-of-frame sequences was weaker. Interpretation of the results relied on cross-sectional statistical analysis and not on following the same donors. Fewer insertions characterized abundant cord blood beta clonotypes, whereas memory repertoires showed none.

One entry per CDR3 protein results from TCRdb running MiXCR on the 5' RACE reads. The sample contains around 230,000 distinct CDR3 sequences, around a tenth of which appear only once. In regard to this clonotype: The antigen is undetermined.

The ends were cut back, 2 bases at V and 8 bases at J, with 9 bases in the middle. This CDR3 has 12 residues. The germline V gene has CDR1 SGHTA and CDR2 FQGNSA. V and J are TRBV7-2 and TRBJ1-2; TRBD1 might be the D (5 bases). The sample consisted of memory (CD45RO+) T cells sorted from blood. The TCR originated in a woman aged 18-35 years in good health. This chain's CDR3 is CASSLKGWGYTF. CDR3 DNA sequence: TGTGCCAGCAGCTTAAAGGGGTGGGGCTACACCTTC. Full variable domain (missing parts from reference TRBV7-2 and TRBJ1-2): GAGVSQSPSNKVTEKGKDVELRCDPISGHTALYWYRQSLGQGLEFLIYFQGNSAPDKSGLPSDRFSAERTGGSVSTLTIQRTQQEDSAVYLCASSLKGWGYTFGSGTRLTVV.